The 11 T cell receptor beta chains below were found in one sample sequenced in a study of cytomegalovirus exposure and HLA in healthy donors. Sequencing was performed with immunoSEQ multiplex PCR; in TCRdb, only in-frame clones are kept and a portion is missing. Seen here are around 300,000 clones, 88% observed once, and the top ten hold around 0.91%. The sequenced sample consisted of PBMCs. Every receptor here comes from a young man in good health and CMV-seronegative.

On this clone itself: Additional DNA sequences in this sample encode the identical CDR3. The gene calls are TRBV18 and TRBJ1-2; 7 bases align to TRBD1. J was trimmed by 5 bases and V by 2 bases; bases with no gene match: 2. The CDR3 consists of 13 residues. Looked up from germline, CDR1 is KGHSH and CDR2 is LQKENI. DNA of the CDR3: TGTGCCAGCTCACCAACAGGGGATTATGGCTACACCTTC. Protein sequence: CASSPTGDYGYTF.

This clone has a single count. The CDR3 loop is CASSQDTAAEQFF. CDR3 nucleotide sequence: TGCGCCAGCAGCCAAGATACGGCAGCGGAGCAGTTCTTC. The chain is built from TRBV4-1 and TRBJ2-1, with D unclear. The germline gives CDR1 MGHRA, CDR2 YSYEKL. The CDR3 consists of 13 residues. The V end lost 0 bases, the J end lost 10 bases, and 10 bases lay between the germline ends.

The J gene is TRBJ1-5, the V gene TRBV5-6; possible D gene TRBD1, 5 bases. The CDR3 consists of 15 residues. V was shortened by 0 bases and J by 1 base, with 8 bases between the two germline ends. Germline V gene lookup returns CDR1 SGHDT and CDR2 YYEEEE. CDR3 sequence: CASSLAGVSNQPQHF. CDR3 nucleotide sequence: TGTGCCAGCAGCTTGGCGGGGGTCAGCAATCAGCCCCAGCATTTT.

The CDR3: CASSYRGLTEAFF. The CDR3 DNA follows: TGTGCCAGCAGTTACAGGGGGCTCACTGAAGCTTTCTTT. This rearrangement joins TRBV6-6 to TRBJ1-1; 7 bases fit TRBD1. The trim removed 2 bases at V and 4 bases at J, leaving 1 base unmatched. Germline lookup yields CDR1 MNHNY and CDR2 SVGAGI (reference sequence). The length of the CDR3 is 13 residues.

Here the CDR3 reads CASTSSGGNPETQYF. The CDR3 nucleotides read TGTGCCAGCACCTCTAGCGGGGGAAACCCAGAGACCCAGTACTTC. J is TRBJ2-5 and V is TRBV7-9; the match to TRBD2 covers 10 bases. Germline CDR1 reads SEHNR; CDR2 reads FQNEAQ (reference sequence). The CDR3 is 15 residues long. V dropped 7 bases and J dropped 4; count of bases not matched to a gene: 9.

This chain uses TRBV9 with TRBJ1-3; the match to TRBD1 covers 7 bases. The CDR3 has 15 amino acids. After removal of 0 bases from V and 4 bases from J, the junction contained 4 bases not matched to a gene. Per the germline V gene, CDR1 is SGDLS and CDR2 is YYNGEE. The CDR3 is CASSVEGARGNTIYF. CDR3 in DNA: TGTGCCAGCAGCGTAGAGGGGGCGCGGGGAAACACCATATATTTT.

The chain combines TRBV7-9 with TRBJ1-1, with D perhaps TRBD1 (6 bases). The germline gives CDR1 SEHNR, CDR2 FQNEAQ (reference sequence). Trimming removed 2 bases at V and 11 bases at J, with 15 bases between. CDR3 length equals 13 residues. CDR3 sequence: CASSLMTGLAAFF. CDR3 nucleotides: TGTGCCAGCAGCTTAATGACAGGCCTTGCGGCTTTCTTT.

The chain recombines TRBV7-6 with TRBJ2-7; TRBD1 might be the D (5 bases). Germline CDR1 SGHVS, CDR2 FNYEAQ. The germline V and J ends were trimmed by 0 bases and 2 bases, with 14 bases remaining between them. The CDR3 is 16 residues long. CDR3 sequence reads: CASSLAQGQPPYEQYF. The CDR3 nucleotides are TGTGCCAGCAGCTTAGCGCAGGGTCAACCCCCCTACGAGCAGTACTTC. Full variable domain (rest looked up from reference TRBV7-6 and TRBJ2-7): GAGVSQSPRYKVTKRGQDVALRCDPISGHVSLYWYRQALGQGPEFLTYFNYEAQQDKSGLPNDRFSAERPEGSISTLTIQRTEQRDSAMYRCASSLAQGQPPYEQYFGPGTRLTVT.

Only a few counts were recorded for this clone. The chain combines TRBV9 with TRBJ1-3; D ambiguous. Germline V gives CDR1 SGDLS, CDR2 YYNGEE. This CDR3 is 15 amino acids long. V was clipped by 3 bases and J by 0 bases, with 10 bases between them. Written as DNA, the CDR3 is TGTGCCAGCAGCGACCAATGGAGCTCTGGAAACACCATATATTTT. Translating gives CASSDQWSSGNTIYF.

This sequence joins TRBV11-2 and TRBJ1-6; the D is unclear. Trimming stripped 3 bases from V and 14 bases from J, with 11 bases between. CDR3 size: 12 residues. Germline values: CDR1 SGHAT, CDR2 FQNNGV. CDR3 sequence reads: CASSFRGLSLHF. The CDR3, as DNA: TGTGCCAGCAGCTTCCGGGGTTTATCCCTCCACTTT.

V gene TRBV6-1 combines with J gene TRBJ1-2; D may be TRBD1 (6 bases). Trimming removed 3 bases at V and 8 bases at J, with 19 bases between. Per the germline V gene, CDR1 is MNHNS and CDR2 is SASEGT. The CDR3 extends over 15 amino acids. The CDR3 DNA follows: TGTGCCAGCAGTGAGACAGGTTTAATTGTGAGAGGCTACACCTTC. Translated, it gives CASSETGLIVRGYTF.